The present entry profiles one T cell receptor beta chain with its context. Its cognate antigen is unknown. One base away lies a much larger clone, so this may be a sequencing read error. The sample belongs to a study of tumor-infiltrating lymphocytes in primary liver carcinoma. About the research overall: Samples yielded about 3.5 to 7.5 million productive TCRbeta reads, similar across tissue types. Study-wide results and limits: All five tumor regions shared only about 7-25% of top clones. Blood's top-250-clone fraction was significantly lower than that of tumors (p = 0.039).

Bulk tissue was left unsorted, and RNA and DNA were co-extracted from 20-30 mg of it. Primary liver carcinomas in the patients were surgically resected. CDR1 is SQVTM, CDR2 ANQGSEA, per germline. This CDR3 is 12 amino acids long. From 500 ng of total RNA, TCR beta-specific cDNA was reverse-transcribed using a constant-region primer. Library construction for TCR beta comprised three nested multiplex PCR rounds performed with slightly modified ARM-PCR. A C-beta reverse primer and TRBV1-TRBV30 forward primers served in each of the first two PCR rounds, at about 9 cycles apiece. TCRdb fed the multiplex PCR reads into MiXCR, producing one record per CDR3 protein. The repertoire holds 55,000 to 65,000 distinct CDR3 sequences, with less than 75% as singletons.

The clonotype was recovered from a middle-aged man with primary liver carcinoma and hepatitis B virus infection. The rearrangement joins TRBV29-1 to TRBJ1-2, with 10 nucleotides matching TRBD1. Sequencing was carried out using liver tumor tissue from sampling region 2. Subset: tumor region T2, inferior pole. This chain's CDR3 is CNTRDRGYGYTF. The CDR3 region has the DNA TGCAACACTCGGGACAGGGGATATGGCTACACCTTC. Full variable domain (outside the CDR3, taken from reference TRBV29-1 and TRBJ1-2): SAVISQKPSRDICQRGTSLTIQCQVDSQVTMMFWYRQQPGQSLTLIATANQGSEATYESGFVIDKFPISRPNLTFSTLTVSNMSPEDSSIYLCNTRDRGYGYTFGSGTRLTVV.